The 9 T cell receptor beta chains below all came from one sample that was sequenced in a study of T cell repertoires in cytomegalovirus infection. In TCRdb, the reads were re-called with MiXCR into one record per CDR3 protein. This sample has about 920,000 distinct CDR3 sequences; around 32% occur once, and the top ten carry around an eighth. No antigens are known for them. The source material was cultured CD8+ T cells from PBMCs, sampled from culture after CMV antigen stimulation. These receptors were taken from a human donor in good health (CMV status not recorded). Some clones in this sample may be carry-over from other donors' samples.

The gene calls are TRBV12-3 or TRBV12-4 and TRBJ2-5; no reliable D call. Trimming took off 3 bases at V and 0 bases at J, with 14 bases between the two ends. There are 16 residues in the CDR3. The CDR3 sequence: CASSFFESAHQETQYF. DNA for the CDR3: TGTGCCAGCAGTTTCTTCGAAAGCGCCCACCAAGAGACCCAGTACTTC.

This clonotype was counted a few times. The gene calls are TRBV19 and TRBJ1-5, with TRBD1 identical over 8 bases. Looked up from germline, CDR1 is LNHDA and CDR2 is SQIVND (reference sequence). This CDR3 spans 18 amino acids. J lost 2 bases, V lost 5 bases, and 14 bases had no gene match. CDR3: CASSPTGDGIYRNQPQHF. The DNA of the CDR3 is TGTGCCAGTAGTCCGACAGGGGACGGAATATATCGCAATCAGCCCCAGCATTTT.

The rearrangement links TRBV6-8 to TRBJ1-2; maybe TRBD1 (5 bases). Germline CDR1 is MNHGY and CDR2 is SAAAGT. The ends were cut back, 6 bases at V and 0 bases at J, with 14 bases in the middle. The CDR3 spans 15 residues. The CDR3 DNA is TGTGCCAGCAGCTTTCAGGGCACTACTAACTATGGCTACACCTTC. Translating gives CASSFQGTTNYGYTF.

The chain is built from TRBV6-5 and TRBJ2-1; no clear D gene. The V gene lost 2 bases and the J gene lost 8 bases, with 10 bases spanning the gap. Germline lookup yields CDR1 MNHEY and CDR2 SVGAGI. This CDR3 region has 13 residues. CDR3 sequence: CASSYMGVHEQFF. CDR3 coding DNA: TGTGCCAGCAGTTACATGGGCGTGCATGAGCAGTTCTTC.

This clonotype was detected a few times. This sequence joins TRBV7-2 and TRBJ2-7; the D gene is possibly TRBD1 (6 bases). This CDR3 has 12 residues. The germline CDR1 and CDR2 sequences are SGHTA and FQGNSA. Trimming stripped 10 bases from V and 2 bases from J, with 12 bases between. The chain's CDR3 is CANPRTAYEQYV. The CDR3 DNA is TGTGCCAACCCCCGGACAGCCTACGAGCAGTACGTC.

The table lists this clonotype with a few counts. The chain has TRBV6-5 and TRBJ1-5, with 8 bases aligning to TRBD1. CDR3 size: 14 residues. V was clipped by 8 bases and J by 7 bases; unmatched bases: 10. Germline V gene lookup returns CDR1 MNHEY and CDR2 SVGAGI. The CDR3 loop is CASSPGGPWQPQHF. CDR3 sequence (DNA): TGTGCCAGCTCTCCAGGGGGCCCATGGCAGCCCCAGCATTTT.

V and J are TRBV7-9 and TRBJ2-1; 7 positions match TRBD1. Germline V CDR1 and CDR2: SEHNR, FQNEAQ (reference sequence). Trimming cost V 5 bases and J 7 bases; bases outside gene matches: 11. The CDR3 totals 15 residues. CDR3 protein: CASSHPDRAQNEQFF. DNA of the CDR3: TGTGCCAGCAGCCATCCCGACAGGGCTCAGAATGAGCAGTTCTTC. The whole variable domain, remainder taken from reference TRBV7-9 and TRBJ2-1, is DTGVSQNPRHKITKRGQNVTFRCDPISEHNRLYWYRQTLGQGPEFLTYFQNEAQLEKSRLLSDRFSAERPKGSFSTLEIQRTEQGDSAMYLCASSHPDRAQNEQFFGPGTRLTVL.

This clonotype has ten or more counts. The chain carries TRBV28 and TRBJ1-1, with D perhaps TRBD1 (5 bases). Germline CDR1 MDHEN, CDR2 SYDVKM. Trimming pared 7 bases from V and 3 bases from J, leaving 15 bases between. CDR3 length: 14 residues. The CDR3 region is CASTSGGGHTEAFF. The CDR3 nucleotides are TGTGCCAGCACCTCGGGGGGTGGTCACACTGAAGCTTTCTTT.

Many counts were recorded for this clonotype. The V and J genes are TRBV19 and TRBJ2-1, with no clear D. The germline CDR1 and CDR2 sequences are LNHDA and SQIVND (reference sequence). V lost 5 bases, J lost 2 bases, and 16 bases lay in between. CDR3 length: 16 residues. CDR3 nucleotide sequence: TGTGCCAGTAGTGGCGCAGACCAACCTACCTACAATGAGCAGTTCTTC. Encoded protein: CASSGADQPTYNEQFF.